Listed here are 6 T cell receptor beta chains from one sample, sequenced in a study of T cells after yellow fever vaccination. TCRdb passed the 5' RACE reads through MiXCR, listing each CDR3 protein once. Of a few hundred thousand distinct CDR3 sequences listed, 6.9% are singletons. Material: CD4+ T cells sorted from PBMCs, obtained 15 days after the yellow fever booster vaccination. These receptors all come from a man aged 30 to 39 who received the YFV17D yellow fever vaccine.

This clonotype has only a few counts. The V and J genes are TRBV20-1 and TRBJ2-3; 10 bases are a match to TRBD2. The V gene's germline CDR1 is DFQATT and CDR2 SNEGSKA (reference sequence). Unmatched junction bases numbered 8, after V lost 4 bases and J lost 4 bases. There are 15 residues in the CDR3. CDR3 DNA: TGCAGTGCTACCTCACAGCGGGAGGGTCCAGATACGCAGTATTTT. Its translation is CSATSQREGPDTQYF.

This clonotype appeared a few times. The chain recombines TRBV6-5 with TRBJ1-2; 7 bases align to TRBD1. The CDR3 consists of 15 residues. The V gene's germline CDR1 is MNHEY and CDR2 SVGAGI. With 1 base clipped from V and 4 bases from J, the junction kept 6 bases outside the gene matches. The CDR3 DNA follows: TGTGCCAGCAGTTACTTTAGGGGGCTCGGCTATGGCTACACCTTC. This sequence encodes CASSYFRGLGYGYTF.

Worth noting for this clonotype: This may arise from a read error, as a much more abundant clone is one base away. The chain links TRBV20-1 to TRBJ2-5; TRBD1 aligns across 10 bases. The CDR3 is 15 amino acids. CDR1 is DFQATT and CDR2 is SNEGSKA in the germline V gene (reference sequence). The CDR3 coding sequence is TGCAGTGCTGATAGCCCCGGGACAGGGGAAGAGACCCAGTGCTTC. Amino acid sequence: CSADSPGTGEETQCF.

Written as DNA, the CDR3 is TGTGCCAGCAGCTTACAGCGGAGGGTACTTGGCTACGAGCAGTACTTC. This sequence encodes CASSLQRRVLGYEQYF. The chain is built from TRBV7-2 and TRBJ2-7; weak D call: TRBD2 (6 bases). The germline CDR1 and CDR2 sequences are SGHTA and FQGNSA. CDR3 length: 16 amino acids. Trimming pared 2 bases from V and 3 bases from J, leaving 17 bases between. Full variable domain (missing parts from reference TRBV7-2 and TRBJ2-7): GAGVSQSPSNKVTEKGKDVELRCDPISGHTALYWYRQSLGQGLEFLIYFQGNSAPDKSGLPSDRFSAERTGGSVSTLTIQRTQQEDSAVYLCASSLQRRVLGYEQYFGPGTRLTVT.

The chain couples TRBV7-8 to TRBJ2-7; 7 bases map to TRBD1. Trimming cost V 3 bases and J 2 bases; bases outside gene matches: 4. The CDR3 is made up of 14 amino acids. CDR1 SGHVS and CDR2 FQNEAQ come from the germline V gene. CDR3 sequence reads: CASSFDRDTYEQYF. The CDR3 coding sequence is TGTGCCAGCAGCTTCGACAGGGACACCTACGAGCAGTACTTC.

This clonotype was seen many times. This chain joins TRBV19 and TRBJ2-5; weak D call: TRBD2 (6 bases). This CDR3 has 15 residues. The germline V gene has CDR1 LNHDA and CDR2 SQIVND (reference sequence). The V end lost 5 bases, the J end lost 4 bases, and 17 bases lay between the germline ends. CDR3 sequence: CASSVIAARGETQYF. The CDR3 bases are TGTGCCAGTAGTGTGATAGCGGCTCGAGGAGAGACCCAGTACTTC.